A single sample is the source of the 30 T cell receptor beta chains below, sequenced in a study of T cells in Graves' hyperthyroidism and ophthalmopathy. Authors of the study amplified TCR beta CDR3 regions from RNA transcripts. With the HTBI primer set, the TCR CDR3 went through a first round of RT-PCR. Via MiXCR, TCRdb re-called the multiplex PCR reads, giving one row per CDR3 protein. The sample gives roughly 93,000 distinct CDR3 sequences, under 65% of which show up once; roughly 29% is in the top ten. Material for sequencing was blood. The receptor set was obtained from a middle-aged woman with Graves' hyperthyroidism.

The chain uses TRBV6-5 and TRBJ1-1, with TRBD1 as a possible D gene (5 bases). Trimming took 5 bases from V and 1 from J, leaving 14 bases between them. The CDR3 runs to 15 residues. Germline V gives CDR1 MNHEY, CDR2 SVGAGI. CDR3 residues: CASSTFGAGNTEAFF. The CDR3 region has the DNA TGTGCCAGCAGTACCTTTGGGGCAGGGAACACTGAAGCTTTCTTT.

Here the CDR3 reads CASSPEFGSPHNEQFF. CDR3 DNA: TGTGCCAGCAGCCCCGAGTTTGGATCCCCACACAATGAGCAGTTCTTC. The chain combines TRBV5-8 with TRBJ2-1, with D unresolved. The germline gives CDR1 SGHTS, CDR2 YDEGEE. This CDR3 has 16 amino acids. The V end lost 4 bases, the J end lost 5 bases, and 19 bases lay between the germline ends. Looking up the rest from reference TRBV5-8 and TRBJ2-1 gives the full variable domain: EAGVTQSPTHLIKTRGQQATLRCSPISGHTSVYWYQQALGLGLQFLLWYDEGEERNRGNFPPRFSGRQFPNYSSELNVNALELEDSALYLCASSPEFGSPHNEQFFGPGTRLTVL.

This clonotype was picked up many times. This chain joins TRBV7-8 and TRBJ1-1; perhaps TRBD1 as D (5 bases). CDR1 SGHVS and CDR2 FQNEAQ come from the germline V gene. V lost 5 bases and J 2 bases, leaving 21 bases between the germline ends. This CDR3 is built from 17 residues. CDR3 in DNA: TGTGCCAGCAGCCCCCTCGCAGGGAGAATGGGAAACACTGAAGCTTTCTTT. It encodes CASSPLAGRMGNTEAFF.

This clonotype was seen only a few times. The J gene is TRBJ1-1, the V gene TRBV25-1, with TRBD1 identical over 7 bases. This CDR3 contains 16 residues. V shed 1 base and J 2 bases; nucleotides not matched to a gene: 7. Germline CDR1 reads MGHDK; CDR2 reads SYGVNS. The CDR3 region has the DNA TGTGCCAGCAGTGAATCAGGGGGAGGGCGAAACACTGAAGCTTTCTTT. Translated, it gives CASSESGGGRNTEAFF.

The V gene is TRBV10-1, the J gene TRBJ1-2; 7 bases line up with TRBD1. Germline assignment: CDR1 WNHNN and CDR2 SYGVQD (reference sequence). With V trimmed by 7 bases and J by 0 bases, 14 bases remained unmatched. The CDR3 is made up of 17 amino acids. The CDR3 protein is CASNPTGPWTANYGYTF. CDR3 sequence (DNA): TGCGCCAGCAATCCGACAGGGCCTTGGACAGCTAACTATGGCTACACCTTC.

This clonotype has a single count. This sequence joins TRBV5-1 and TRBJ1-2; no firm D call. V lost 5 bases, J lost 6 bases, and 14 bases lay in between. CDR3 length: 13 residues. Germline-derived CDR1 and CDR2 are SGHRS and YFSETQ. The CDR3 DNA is TGCGCCAGCAGTCTGGAACGGGAAGATGGCTACACCTTC. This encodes CASSLEREDGYTF.

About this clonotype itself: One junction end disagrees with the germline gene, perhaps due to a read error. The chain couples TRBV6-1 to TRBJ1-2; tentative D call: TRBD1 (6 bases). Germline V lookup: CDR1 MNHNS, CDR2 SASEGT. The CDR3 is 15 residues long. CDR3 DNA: TGTGCCGGCAGCCCCTACACCGGGGCAGGGGAGGGCTACACCTTC. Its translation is CAGSPYTGAGEGYTF.

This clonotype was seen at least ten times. CDR3 residues: CSVASAYEQYF. The CDR3 DNA is TGCAGCGTGGCGTCGGCTTACGAGCAGTACTTC. The chain carries TRBV29-1 and TRBJ2-7, with D unclear. V lost 6 bases and J 4 bases, leaving 10 bases between the germline ends. Germline CDR1 is SQVTM and CDR2 is ANQGSEA. The CDR3 has 11 amino acids.

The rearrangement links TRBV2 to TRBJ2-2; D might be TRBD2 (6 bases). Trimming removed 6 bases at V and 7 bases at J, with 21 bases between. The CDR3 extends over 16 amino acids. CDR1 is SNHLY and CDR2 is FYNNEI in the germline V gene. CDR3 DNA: TGTGCCAGCAGCCCCCGGGACTGGTCCACAGTCGGGGAGCTGTTTTTT. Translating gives CASSPRDWSTVGELFF.

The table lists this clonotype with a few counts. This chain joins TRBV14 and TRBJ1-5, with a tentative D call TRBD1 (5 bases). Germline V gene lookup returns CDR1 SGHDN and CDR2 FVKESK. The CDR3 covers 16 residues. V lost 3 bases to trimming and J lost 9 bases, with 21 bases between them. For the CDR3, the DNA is TGTGCCAGCAGCCAGAGAGAGGACACGGCGATTCGGCCCCAGCATTTT. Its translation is CASSQREDTAIRPQHF.

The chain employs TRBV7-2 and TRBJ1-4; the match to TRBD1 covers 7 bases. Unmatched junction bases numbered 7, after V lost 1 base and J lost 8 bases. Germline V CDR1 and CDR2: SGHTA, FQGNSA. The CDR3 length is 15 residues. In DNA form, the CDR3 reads TGTGCCAGCAGCTTAGGAGCCAGGGGGATGGAAAAACTGTTTTTT. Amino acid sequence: CASSLGARGMEKLFF. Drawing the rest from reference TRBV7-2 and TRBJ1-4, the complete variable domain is GAGVSQSPSNKVTEKGKDVELRCDPISGHTALYWYRQSLGQGLEFLIYFQGNSAPDKSGLPSDRFSAERTGGSVSTLTIQRTQQEDSAVYLCASSLGARGMEKLFFGSGTQLSVL.

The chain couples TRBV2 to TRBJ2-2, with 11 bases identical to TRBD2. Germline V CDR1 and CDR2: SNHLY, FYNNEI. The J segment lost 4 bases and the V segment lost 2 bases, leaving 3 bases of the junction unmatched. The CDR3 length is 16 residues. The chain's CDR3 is CASSELAGGRTGELFF. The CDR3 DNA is TGTGCCAGCAGTGAACTAGCGGGGGGACGCACCGGGGAGCTGTTTTTT. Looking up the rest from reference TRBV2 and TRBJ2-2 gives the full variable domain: EPEVTQTPSHQVTQMGQEVILRCVPISNHLYFYWYRQILGQKVEFLVSFYNNEISEKSEIFDDQFSVERPDGSNFTLKIRSTKLEDSAMYFCASSELAGGRTGELFFGEGSRLTVL.

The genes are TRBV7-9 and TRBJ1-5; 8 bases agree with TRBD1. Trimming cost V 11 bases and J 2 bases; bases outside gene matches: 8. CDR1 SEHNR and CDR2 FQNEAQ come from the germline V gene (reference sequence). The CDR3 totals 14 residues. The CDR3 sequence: CAGGQGSGNQPQHF. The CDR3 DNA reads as TGTGCCGGTGGACAGGGCTCCGGCAATCAGCCCCAGCATTTT.

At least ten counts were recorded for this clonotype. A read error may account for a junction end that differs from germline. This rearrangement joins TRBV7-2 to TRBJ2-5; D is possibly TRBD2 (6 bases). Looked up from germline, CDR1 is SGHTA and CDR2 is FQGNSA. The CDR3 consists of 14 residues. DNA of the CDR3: TGTGCCAACAGCTTAACGCGGGATAGGGAGACCCAGTACTTC. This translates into CANSLTRDRETQYF.

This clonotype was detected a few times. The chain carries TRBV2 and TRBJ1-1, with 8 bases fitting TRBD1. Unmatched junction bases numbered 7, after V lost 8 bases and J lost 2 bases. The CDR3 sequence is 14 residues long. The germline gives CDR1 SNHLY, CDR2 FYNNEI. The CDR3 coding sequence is TGTGCCAGCTCTCGACAGGGGCGAAACACTGAAGCTTTCTTT. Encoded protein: CASSRQGRNTEAFF.

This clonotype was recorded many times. The CDR3: CASSLVLGGNSPLHF. In DNA form, the CDR3 reads TGTGCCAGCAGCTTAGTTCTGGGAGGAAATTCACCCCTCCACTTT. V is TRBV7-9 and J is TRBJ1-6; D is unresolved. From germline, CDR1 is SEHNR and CDR2 FQNEAQ (reference sequence). The CDR3 is 15 residues long. The V end was cut by 1 base, the J end by 7 bases, with 11 bases between.

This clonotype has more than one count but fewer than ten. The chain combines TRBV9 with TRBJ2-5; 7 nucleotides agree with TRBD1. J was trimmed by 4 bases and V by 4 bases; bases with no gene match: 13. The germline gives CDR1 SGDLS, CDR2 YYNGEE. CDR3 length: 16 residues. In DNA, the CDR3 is TGTGCCAGCAGCCAAGGGAACAGGGGATCCCGAGAGACCCAGTACTTC. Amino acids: CASSQGNRGSRETQYF.

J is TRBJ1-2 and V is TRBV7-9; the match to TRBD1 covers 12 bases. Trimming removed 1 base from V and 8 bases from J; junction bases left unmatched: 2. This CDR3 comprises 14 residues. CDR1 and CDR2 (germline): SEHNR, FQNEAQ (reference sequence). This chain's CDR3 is CASSLGDRGRGYTF. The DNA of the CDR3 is TGTGCCAGCAGCTTAGGGGACAGGGGGCGAGGCTACACCTTC.

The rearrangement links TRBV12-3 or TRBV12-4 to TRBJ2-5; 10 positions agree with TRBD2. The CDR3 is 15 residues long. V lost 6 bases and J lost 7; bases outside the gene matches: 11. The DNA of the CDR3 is TGTGCCAGCAGCCAAGCCGGACTAGCGGCAAGGACCCAGTACTTC. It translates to CASSQAGLAARTQYF.

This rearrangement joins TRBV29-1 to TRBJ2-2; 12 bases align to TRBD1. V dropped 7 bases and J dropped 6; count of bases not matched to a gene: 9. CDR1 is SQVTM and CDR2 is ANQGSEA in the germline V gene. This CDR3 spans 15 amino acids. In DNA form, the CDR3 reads TGCAGCGCCAGACCCGGGACAGGGGGCTCCGGGGAGCTGTTTTTT. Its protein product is CSARPGTGGSGELFF.

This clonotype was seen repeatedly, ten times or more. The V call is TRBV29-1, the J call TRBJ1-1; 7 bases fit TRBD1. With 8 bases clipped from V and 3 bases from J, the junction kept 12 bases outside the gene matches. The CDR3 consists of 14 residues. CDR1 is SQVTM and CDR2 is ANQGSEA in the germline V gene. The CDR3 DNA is TGCAGCTCCGGTGGGGACAGACTATACACTGAAGCTTTCTTT. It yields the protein CSSGGDRLYTEAFF.

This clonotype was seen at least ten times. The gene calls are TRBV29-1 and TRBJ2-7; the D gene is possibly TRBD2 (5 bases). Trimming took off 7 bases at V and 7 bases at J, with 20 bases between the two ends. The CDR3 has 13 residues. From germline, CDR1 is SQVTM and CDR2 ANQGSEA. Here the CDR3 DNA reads TGCAGCGGGGTCAAATGGGAGTCGGGAGAGCAGTACTTC. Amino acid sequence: CSGVKWESGEQYF.

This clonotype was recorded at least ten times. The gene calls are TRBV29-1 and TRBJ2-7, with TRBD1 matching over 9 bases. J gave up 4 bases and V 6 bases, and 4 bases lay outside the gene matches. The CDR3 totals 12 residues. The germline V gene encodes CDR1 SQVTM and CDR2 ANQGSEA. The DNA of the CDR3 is TGCAGCGTGAGGACAGGGGATTACGAGCAGTACTTC. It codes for CSVRTGDYEQYF.

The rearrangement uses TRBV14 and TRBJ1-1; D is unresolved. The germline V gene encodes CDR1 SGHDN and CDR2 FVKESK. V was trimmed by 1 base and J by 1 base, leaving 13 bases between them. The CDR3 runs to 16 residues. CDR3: CASSQGSQLGNTEAFF. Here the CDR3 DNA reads TGTGCCAGCAGCCAAGGATCTCAGCTTGGGAACACTGAAGCTTTCTTT. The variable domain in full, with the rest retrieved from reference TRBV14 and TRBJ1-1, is EAGVTQFPSHSVIEKGQTVTLRCDPISGHDNLYWYRRVMGKEIKFLLHFVKESKQDESGMPNNRFLAERTGGTYSTLKVQPAELEDSGVYFCASSQGSQLGNTEAFFGQGTRLTVV.

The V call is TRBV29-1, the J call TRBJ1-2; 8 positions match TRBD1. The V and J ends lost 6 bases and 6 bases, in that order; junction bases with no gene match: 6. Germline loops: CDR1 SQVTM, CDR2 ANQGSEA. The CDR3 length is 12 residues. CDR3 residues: CSVETGADGYTF. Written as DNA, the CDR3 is TGCAGCGTGGAGACAGGGGCGGATGGCTACACCTTC.

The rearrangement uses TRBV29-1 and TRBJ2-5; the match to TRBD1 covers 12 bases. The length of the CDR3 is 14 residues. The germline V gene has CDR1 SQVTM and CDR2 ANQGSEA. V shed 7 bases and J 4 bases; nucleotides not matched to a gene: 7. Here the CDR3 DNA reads TGCAGCGCCCGGGACAGGGGGCGATCAGAGACCCAGTACTTC. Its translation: CSARDRGRSETQYF.

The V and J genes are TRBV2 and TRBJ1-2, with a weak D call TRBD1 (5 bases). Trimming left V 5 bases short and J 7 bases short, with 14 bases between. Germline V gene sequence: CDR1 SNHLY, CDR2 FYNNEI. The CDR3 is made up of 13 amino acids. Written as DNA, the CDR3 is TGTGCCAGCAGTAACGGACAAGTCGGTGGCTACACCTTC. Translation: CASSNGQVGGYTF.

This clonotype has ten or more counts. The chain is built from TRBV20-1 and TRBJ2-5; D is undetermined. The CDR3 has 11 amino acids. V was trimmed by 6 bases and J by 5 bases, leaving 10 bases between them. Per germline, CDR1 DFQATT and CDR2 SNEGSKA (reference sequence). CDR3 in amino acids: CSATLSETQYF. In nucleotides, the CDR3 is TGCAGTGCAACTTTAAGTGAGACCCAGTACTTC.

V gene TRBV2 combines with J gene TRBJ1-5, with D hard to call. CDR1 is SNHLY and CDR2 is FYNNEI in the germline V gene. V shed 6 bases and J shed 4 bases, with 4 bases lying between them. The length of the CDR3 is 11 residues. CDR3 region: CASRGNQPQHF. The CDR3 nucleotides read TGTGCCAGCAGGGGGAATCAGCCCCAGCATTTT.

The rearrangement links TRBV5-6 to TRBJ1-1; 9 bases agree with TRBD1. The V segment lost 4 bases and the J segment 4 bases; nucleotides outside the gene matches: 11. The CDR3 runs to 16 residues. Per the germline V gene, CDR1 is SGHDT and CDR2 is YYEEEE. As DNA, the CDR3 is TGTGCCAGCAGCCTCACCTCCGGGACAGGGTTCACTGAAGCTTTCTTT. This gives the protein CASSLTSGTGFTEAFF.